The 8 T cell receptor beta chains in this list originate from one sample, sequenced in a study of blood T cells in healthy people across ages. Combining a sample-barcoded 5' primer with a J-beta primer mix, a second PCR ran for roughly 7 to 11 cycles. Via MiXCR, TCRdb re-called the 5' RACE reads, giving one row per CDR3 protein. The table lists 1,500,000 or so distinct CDR3 sequences, approximately 59% of them singletons. Sequences were obtained from blood. The source of these receptors is a man younger than 35 in good health.

V and J are TRBV6-2 or TRBV6-3 and TRBJ1-2; D remains unclear. CDR1 is MNHEY, CDR2 SVGEGT, per germline. The CDR3 is 12 amino acids. V was trimmed by 0 bases and J by 8 bases, leaving 7 bases between them. The CDR3 sequence: CASSYSSSGYTF. CDR3 DNA: TGTGCCAGCAGTTACTCTTCTTCCGGCTACACCTTC.

This rearrangement joins TRBV7-8 to TRBJ2-5, with D perhaps TRBD2 (6 bases). Germline V CDR1 and CDR2: SGHVS, FQNEAQ. The CDR3 consists of 13 residues. Trimming shortened V by 5 bases and J by 3 bases, and 10 bases separated the two germline ends. CDR3 in DNA: TGTGCCAGCAGCCCGACTAGAAAAGAGACCCAGTACTTC. Amino acids: CASSPTRKETQYF.

The rearrangement joins TRBV3-1 to TRBJ2-3, with D possibly matching TRBD2 (6 bases). Germline V gene lookup returns CDR1 LGHDT and CDR2 YNNKEL (reference sequence). Trimming took off 4 bases at V and 4 bases at J, with 15 bases between the two ends. This CDR3 comprises 15 residues. The CDR3 nucleotides are TGTGCCAGCAGCCCGGAGGGAGATCGCCCAGATACGCAGTATTTT. Protein product: CASSPEGDRPDTQYF.

Only a few counts were recorded for this clonotype. The chain joins TRBV27 to TRBJ2-7; D might be TRBD1 (6 bases). This CDR3 is built from 14 residues. Germline CDR1 MNHEY, CDR2 SMNVEV (reference sequence). Trimming cost V 5 bases and J 5 bases, with 16 bases left between them. The CDR3 region is CASSLSRGTNEQYF. CDR3 nucleotides: TGTGCCAGCAGTCTAAGCAGGGGCACAAACGAGCAGTACTTC.

This sequence joins TRBV20-1 and TRBJ1-1; the D is unclear. V dropped 8 bases and J dropped 0 bases, with 13 bases sitting between them. Germline V gene sequence: CDR1 DFQATT, CDR2 SNEGSKA (reference sequence). This CDR3 spans 13 amino acids. DNA of the CDR3: TGCAGTCTCGTTATCGGAATGAACACTGAAGCTTTCTTT. Encoded protein: CSLVIGMNTEAFF.

The J gene is TRBJ2-5, the V gene TRBV5-1; 8 bases are shared with TRBD2. The DNA end favors TRBJ2-7, so the J call may be wrong. This CDR3 spans 15 amino acids. Germline CDR1 SGHRS, CDR2 YFSETQ. In DNA, the CDR3 is TGCGCCAGCAGCTTCCGGGAGGGGAGTGGTTACGAGCAGTACTTC. It specifies CASSFREGSGYEQYF.

As DNA, the CDR3 is TGTGCCAGCGGGGGACTAGCACAAAACATTCAGTACTTC. Translating it yields CASGGLAQNIQYF. The genes are TRBV27 and TRBJ2-4; 9 bases agree with TRBD2. The V and J ends lost 8 bases and 5 bases, in that order; junction bases with no gene match: 4. Germline-derived CDR1 and CDR2 are MNHEY and SMNVEV (reference sequence). The CDR3 runs to 13 residues.

The rearrangement links TRBV27 to TRBJ2-1; no clear D gene. Germline assignment: CDR1 MNHEY and CDR2 SMNVEV (reference sequence). V lost 5 bases and J lost 10, with 15 bases in between. The CDR3 runs to 13 residues. This CDR3 is CASSHDPNLEQFF. CDR3 sequence (DNA): TGTGCCAGCAGTCACGACCCGAATTTGGAGCAGTTCTTC.